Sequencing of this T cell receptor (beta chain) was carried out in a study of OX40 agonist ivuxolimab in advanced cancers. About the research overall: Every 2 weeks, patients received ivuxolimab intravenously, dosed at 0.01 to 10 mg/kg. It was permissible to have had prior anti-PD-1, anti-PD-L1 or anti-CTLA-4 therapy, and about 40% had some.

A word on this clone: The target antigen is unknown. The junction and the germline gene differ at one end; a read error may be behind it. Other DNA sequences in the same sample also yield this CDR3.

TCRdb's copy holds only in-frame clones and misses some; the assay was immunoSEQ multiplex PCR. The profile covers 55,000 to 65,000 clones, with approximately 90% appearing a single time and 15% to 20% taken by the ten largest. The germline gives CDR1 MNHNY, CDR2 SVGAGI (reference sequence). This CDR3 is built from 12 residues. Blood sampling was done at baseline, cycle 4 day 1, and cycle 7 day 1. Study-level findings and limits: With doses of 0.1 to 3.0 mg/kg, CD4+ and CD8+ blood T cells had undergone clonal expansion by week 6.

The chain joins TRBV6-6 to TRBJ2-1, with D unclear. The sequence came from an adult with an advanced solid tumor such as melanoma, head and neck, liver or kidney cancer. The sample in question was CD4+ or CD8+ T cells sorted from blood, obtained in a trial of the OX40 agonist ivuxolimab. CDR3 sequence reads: CASSYWPGEQFF. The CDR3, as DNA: TGTGCCAGCAGCTACTGGCCTGGTGAGCAGTTCTTC.